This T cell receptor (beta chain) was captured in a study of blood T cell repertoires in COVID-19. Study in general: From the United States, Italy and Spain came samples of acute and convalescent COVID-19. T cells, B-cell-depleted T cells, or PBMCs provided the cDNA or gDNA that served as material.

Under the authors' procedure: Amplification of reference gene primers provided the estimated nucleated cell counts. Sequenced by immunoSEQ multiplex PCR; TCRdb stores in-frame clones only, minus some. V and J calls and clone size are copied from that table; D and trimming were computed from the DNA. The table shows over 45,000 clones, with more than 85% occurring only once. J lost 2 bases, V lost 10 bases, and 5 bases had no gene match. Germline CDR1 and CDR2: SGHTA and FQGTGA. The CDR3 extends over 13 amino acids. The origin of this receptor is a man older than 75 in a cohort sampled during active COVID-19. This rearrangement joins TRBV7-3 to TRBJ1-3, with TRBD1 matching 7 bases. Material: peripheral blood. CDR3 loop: CATQTGPGNTIYF. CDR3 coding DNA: TGTGCCACCCAGACAGGGCCTGGAAACACCATATATTTT.